The rows below give T cell receptor beta chains drawn from one sample of a study of blood T cell repertoires in COVID-19. Here immunoSEQ multiplex PCR was the method, and the copy in TCRdb shows in-frame clones only, minus some. The data hold 250,000 or so clones, with 75% to 90% observed a single time. The sequenced material came from peripheral blood. The source is a man aged 25 to 45 with active or convalescent COVID-19. Both conserved end residues are part of each CDR3. A D gene is named only where the DNA matches it firmly. Rows give clone size only sometimes, using once, few, many, or a class for an expanded clone.

v_gene	abundance	d_gene	j_gene	CDR3aa	CDR3nt
TRBV6-5	NA	NA	TRBJ1-3	CASTPGDFSGNTIYF	TGTGCCAGCACTCCAGGGGATTTCTCTGGAAACACCATATATTTT
TRBV27	NA	TRBD2	TRBJ2-5	CASGAGGLEVTQYF	TGTGCCAGCGGAGCGGGGGGGCTAGAGGTGACCCAGTACTTC
TRBV6-2/TRBV6-3	NA	NA	TRBJ1-1	CASSLVANTEAFF	TGTGCCAGCAGTCTAGTAGCGAACACTGAAGCTTTCTTT
TRBV7-9	NA	NA	TRBJ1-3	CASSLFIAPTGNTIYF	TGTGCCAGCAGCTTATTTATTGCGCCGACTGGAAACACCATATATTTT
TRBV13	NA	TRBD2	TRBJ2-1	CASSLERGGSLEQFF	TGTGCCAGCAGCTTAGAACGGGGGGGTTCCCTGGAGCAGTTCTTC
TRBV2	NA	TRBD2	TRBJ2-3	CASSVSPSGELTDTQYF	TGTGCCAGCAGTGTGTCTCCTAGCGGGGAACTCACAGATACGCAGTATTTT
TRBV5-6	NA	NA	TRBJ2-7	CASSLWVQGSYEQYF	TGTGCCAGCAGCTTGTGGGTACAGGGATCCTACGAGCAGTACTTC
TRBV30	NA	NA	TRBJ2-5	CAWSGGGTQYF	TGTGCCTGGAGTGGGGGAGGGACCCAGTACTTC
TRBV10-2	NA	TRBD2	TRBJ2-3	CASSELAGGDTQYF	TGCGCCAGCAGTGAGCTAGCGGGGGGAGATACGCAGTATTTT
TRBV12-3/TRBV12-4	NA	NA	TRBJ1-5	CASRKTESQPQHF	TGTGCCAGCAGAAAGACGGAGTCCCAGCCCCAGCATTTT
TRBV5-5	NA	TRBD2	TRBJ2-3	CASSLVYVLRGGTDTQYF	TGTGCCAGCAGCTTGGTGTATGTTTTGCGGGGGGGCACAGATACGCAGTATTTT
TRBV11-2	NA	TRBD1	TRBJ2-2	CASSSIEGALGTGELFF	TGTGCCAGCAGCTCCATTGAGGGGGCTTTAGGTACCGGGGAGCTGTTTTTT
TRBV5-6	NA	TRBD2	TRBJ2-1	CASSFSELRGAPNEQFF	TGTGCCAGCAGCTTTTCGGAATTGCGGGGGGCCCCCAATGAGCAGTTCTTC
TRBV29-1	NA	NA	TRBJ1-4	CSVEEERGLDEKLFF	TGCAGCGTTGAAGAAGAAAGGGGATTAGATGAAAAACTGTTTTTT
TRBV10-1	once	TRBD1	TRBJ2-7	CASPNNRDRSSYEQYF	TGCGCCAGCCCGAATAACCGGGACAGGAGCTCCTACGAGCAGTACTTC
TRBV5-1	NA	NA	TRBJ2-3	CASSPSSTDTQYF	TGCGCCAGCAGCCCGAGTAGCACAGATACGCAGTATTTT
TRBV29-1	few	NA	TRBJ1-1	CSGLMNTEAFF	TGCAGCGGGCTCATGAACACTGAAGCTTTCTTT